The 25 T cell receptor beta chains given below trace back to one sample, sequenced in a study of identical twins. TCRdb reprocessed the 5' RACE reads with MiXCR, giving one entry per CDR3 protein. This sample has 570,000 or so distinct CDR3 sequences; around 9.6% occur once, and the top ten carry approximately 3%. This sample was also put to use in a study of yellow fever vaccine responses in identical twins.

The sequenced material came from PBMCs. The receptors shown here come from a woman aged 18-29 years in good health.

The chain links TRBV20-1 to TRBJ2-1, with 14 bases matching TRBD2. Germline values: CDR1 DFQATT, CDR2 SNEGSKA (reference sequence). Trimming at V came to 5 bases and at J to 0 bases, leaving 12 bases not matched to a gene. The CDR3 extends over 19 amino acids. The CDR3 DNA reads as TGCAGTGCTCCCCGACTAGCGGGAGGGTTCCCCCTCTCCTACAATGAGCAGTTCTTC. Translated, it gives CSAPRLAGGFPLSYNEQFF.

In this sample, this clonotype turned up many times. The chain has TRBV4-3 and TRBJ2-3; D remains unclear. Germline V CDR1 and CDR2: LGHNA, YSLEER. The CDR3 covers 16 residues. V was shortened by 0 bases and J by 1 base, with 11 bases between the two germline ends. The CDR3 sequence is CASSQDLDRGTDTQYF. The DNA of the CDR3 is TGCGCCAGCAGCCAAGATTTGGACCGAGGCACAGATACGCAGTATTTT.

The chain combines TRBV10-1 with TRBJ2-1; a weak D match, TRBD2 (6 bases). Trimming removed 6 bases at V and 2 bases at J, with 17 bases between. CDR1 is WNHNN, CDR2 SYGVQD, per germline (reference sequence). CDR3 length equals 16 residues. The CDR3, as DNA: TGCGCCAGCAGCCATTCCGGGAGCGGTCCCTACAATGAGCAGTTCTTC. Translation: CASSHSGSGPYNEQFF.

V and J are TRBV20-1 and TRBJ2-1; D is perhaps TRBD1 (5 bases). This CDR3 is 16 amino acids long. CDR1 and CDR2 from the germline V gene are DFQATT and SNEGSKA (reference sequence). Deletions cut 2 bases from V and 4 bases from J, with 18 bases between. DNA for the CDR3: TGCAGTGCTAGATCTGGGGCAGCGCACTTTTACAATGAGCAGTTCTTC. Protein product: CSARSGAAHFYNEQFF.

V gene TRBV7-9 combines with J gene TRBJ2-2; D is perhaps TRBD2 (7 bases). The ends were cut back, 5 bases at V and 5 bases at J, with 12 bases in the middle. Germline V CDR1 and CDR2: SEHNR, FQNEAQ (reference sequence). This CDR3 is built from 14 residues. The CDR3 region has the DNA TGTGCCAGCAGCCGAGGGGGGGGAACCGGGGAGCTGTTTTTT. It encodes CASSRGGGTGELFF. Combining the CDR3 with reference TRBV7-9 and TRBJ2-2 gives the whole variable domain DTGVSQNPRHKITKRGQNVTFRCDPISEHNRLYWYRQTLGQGPEFLTYFQNEAQLEKSRLLSDRFSAERPKGSFSTLEIQRTEQGDSAMYLCASSRGGGTGELFFGEGSRLTVL.

This clonotype has a handful of counts. V gene TRBV6-5 combines with J gene TRBJ2-3; D uncertain. The length of the CDR3 is 17 residues. The germline V and J ends were trimmed by 0 bases and 4 bases, with 17 bases remaining between them. Germline values: CDR1 MNHEY, CDR2 SVGAGI. The CDR3 region has the DNA TGTGCCAGCAGTTACTCGCCACCGGATGACGCGTCAGATACGCAGTATTTT. The encoded protein is CASSYSPPDDASDTQYF.

This clonotype came up many times. The V and J genes are TRBV10-3 and TRBJ1-2; 7 nucleotides match TRBD1. This CDR3 is built from 15 residues. V dropped 2 bases and J dropped 6; count of bases not matched to a gene: 9. Germline CDR1 and CDR2: ENHRY and SYGVKD. The CDR3: CAISEGAGGAHGYTF. The CDR3, as DNA: TGTGCCATCAGTGAGGGAGCAGGGGGTGCCCATGGCTACACCTTC.

This clonotype was seen ten or more times. The genes are TRBV7-9 and TRBJ1-6; D might be TRBD1 (5 bases). Deletions cut 5 bases from V and 2 bases from J, with 10 bases between. CDR1 and CDR2 from the germline V gene are SEHNR and FQNEAQ (reference sequence). CDR3 length equals 15 residues. The CDR3 DNA is TGTGCCAGCAGCCCCACGGGGGCCTATAATTCACCCCTCCACTTT. Amino acid sequence: CASSPTGAYNSPLHF.

This clonotype was counted at least ten times. V and J are TRBV15 and TRBJ2-5; D ambiguous. Germline V gene data show CDR1 as LNHNV and CDR2 as YYDKDF (reference sequence). The CDR3 contains 13 residues. Trimming shortened V by 1 base and J by 5 bases, and 8 bases separated the two germline ends. The CDR3 nucleotides are TGTGCCACCAGCAGAGTAGTTCAGGAGACCCAGTACTTC. As protein: CATSRVVQETQYF.

This clonotype was detected ten times or more. This chain connects TRBV12-3 or TRBV12-4 to TRBJ2-7, with 8 positions matching TRBD1. The V and J ends lost 6 bases and 3 bases, in that order; junction bases with no gene match: 10. This CDR3 is 15 amino acids long. For the CDR3, the DNA is TGTGCCAGCAGCTATCTACAGGGGGTGCTCTACGAGCAGTACTTC. Its translation is CASSYLQGVLYEQYF.

This clonotype has a count of ten or more. The chain has TRBV3-1 and TRBJ2-5, with D maybe TRBD2 (7 bases). The CDR3 sequence is 16 residues long. The ends were cut back, 5 bases at V and 4 bases at J, with 20 bases in the middle. Germline V gene lookup returns CDR1 LGHDT and CDR2 YNNKEL (reference sequence). Here the CDR3 DNA reads TGTGCCAGCAGCGGCCGTAGTGGGGGGGCAAGAGAGACCCAGTACTTC. Its translation: CASSGRSGGARETQYF.

CDR3 DNA sequence: TGCGCCAGCAGGATACTAGCGGGAGCAGATACGCAGTATTTT. Translation gives CASRILAGADTQYF. This chain uses TRBV5-1 with TRBJ2-3, with TRBD2 matching 11 bases. The CDR3 consists of 14 residues. Germline V lookup: CDR1 SGHRS, CDR2 YFSETQ. V lost 5 bases and J lost 4; bases outside the gene matches: 3.

This clonotype showed up just a few times. The V call is TRBV29-1, the J call TRBJ2-7; D assignment may be TRBD1 or TRBD2 (5 bases each). Trimming shortened V by 1 base and J by 0 bases, and 10 bases separated the two germline ends. Germline CDR1 reads SQVTM; CDR2 reads ANQGSEA. This CDR3 contains 14 residues. CDR3 bases: TGCAGCGTTGAAGTTGGGGGAGACTCCTACGAGCAGTACTTC. Its protein product is CSVEVGGDSYEQYF.

This clonotype has just a few counts. This chain links TRBV10-2 with TRBJ2-5; a possible D gene is TRBD1 (5 bases). CDR1 and CDR2 from the germline V gene are WSHSY and SAAADI. V shed 9 bases and J shed 1 base, with 15 bases lying between them. The CDR3 totals 14 residues. The CDR3 loop reads CASTGLGPQETQYF. DNA for the CDR3: TGCGCCAGTACAGGCTTGGGGCCCCAAGAGACCCAGTACTTC.

This clonotype has only a few counts. The J gene is TRBJ2-7, the V gene TRBV10-3; 9 nucleotides align to TRBD2. Germline assignment: CDR1 ENHRY and CDR2 SYGVKD. The CDR3 consists of 13 residues. The J segment lost 6 bases and the V segment lost 7 bases, leaving 7 bases of the junction unmatched. CDR3 amino acids: CAITVAGAGEQYF. The DNA for the CDR3 is TGTGCCATCACAGTAGCGGGAGCTGGCGAGCAGTACTTC.

The gene calls are TRBV20-1 and TRBJ2-1; tentatively, D is TRBD1 (6 bases). The CDR3 consists of 17 residues. The V and J ends lost 3 bases and 12 bases respectively, with 30 bases between them. Germline V gene data show CDR1 as DFQATT and CDR2 as SNEGSKA (reference sequence). The CDR3 DNA reads as TGCAGTGCTAGTGATCTTGCAGGGGATCCCGCCAGAATAACGCAGTTCTTC. This sequence encodes CSASDLAGDPARITQFF.

This rearrangement joins TRBV6-2 or TRBV6-3 to TRBJ2-1; 10 bases map to TRBD1. V gave up 5 bases and J gave up 13 bases; unmatched junction bases: 14. The germline gives CDR1 MNHEY, CDR2 SVGEGT. The CDR3 has 15 amino acids. The CDR3: CASSLDRGRRVKQFF. CDR3 bases: TGTGCCAGCAGTCTAGACAGGGGGCGGCGGGTGAAACAGTTCTTC.

This clonotype was observed a handful of times. The rearrangement links TRBV20-1 to TRBJ1-2; D gene ambiguous. This CDR3 has 12 amino acids. CDR1 and CDR2 (germline): DFQATT, SNEGSKA (reference sequence). V lost 6 bases, J lost 4 bases, and 12 bases lay in between. This CDR3 reads CSALGGPYGYTF. The CDR3 coding sequence is TGCAGTGCCCTGGGAGGGCCCTATGGCTACACCTTC.

The CDR3 sequence: CASGPGGGSYEQYF. The CDR3 region has the DNA TGCGCCAGCGGCCCGGGGGGGGGTTCCTACGAGCAGTACTTC. The rearrangement uses TRBV5-1 and TRBJ2-7; 8 nucleotides align to TRBD2. The length of the CDR3 is 14 residues. The V gene's germline CDR1 is SGHRS and CDR2 YFSETQ. The ends lost 7 bases at V and 1 base at J; junction bases unmatched: 7.

The V call is TRBV5-1, the J call TRBJ2-1; possibly TRBD1 or TRBD2 for D (5 bases each). The CDR3 has 13 amino acids. Germline CDR1 reads SGHRS; CDR2 reads YFSETQ. Trimming stripped 0 bases from V and 10 bases from J, with 11 bases between. CDR3 DNA sequence: TGCGCCAGCAGCTTGGGTAAATGGGACGAGCAGTTCTTC. It codes for CASSLGKWDEQFF.

This chain joins TRBV5-1 and TRBJ2-2; 9 bases are shared with TRBD1. Germline CDR1 reads SGHRS; CDR2 reads YFSETQ. The CDR3 consists of 16 residues. V lost 0 bases and J lost 6; bases outside the gene matches: 6. The CDR3 spells CASSLDYTGGPGELFF. CDR3 nucleotides: TGCGCCAGCAGCTTGGACTATACAGGGGGCCCCGGGGAGCTGTTTTTT. The variable domain in full, completed from reference TRBV5-1 and TRBJ2-2, reads KAGVTQTPRYLIKTRGQQVTLSCSPISGHRSVSWYQQTPGQGLQFLFEYFSETQRNKGNFPGRFSGRQFSNSRSEMNVSTLELGDSALYLCASSLDYTGGPGELFFGEGSRLTVL.

The CDR3 DNA follows: TGTGCCAGCAGCCCCCTCGCGGCTCCCTACGACAATGAGCAGTTCTTC. Its translation: CASSPLAAPYDNEQFF. The J gene is TRBJ2-1, the V gene TRBV4-2; the D is unclear. Trimming stripped 4 bases from V and 5 bases from J, with 18 bases between. The CDR3 has 16 amino acids. CDR1 LGHNA and CDR2 YNFKEQ come from the germline V gene.

This clonotype was counted between two and nine times. V gene TRBV14 combines with J gene TRBJ2-5; 8 nucleotides agree with TRBD1. Germline values: CDR1 SGHDN, CDR2 FVKESK. CDR3 length: 16 residues. V was pared by 4 bases and J by 0 bases, with 7 bases of the junction left unmatched. CDR3 sequence: CASSPGRDRYQETQYF. CDR3 sequence (DNA): TGTGCCAGCAGCCCGGGAAGGGACAGGTACCAAGAGACCCAGTACTTC.

The chain links TRBV7-9 to TRBJ2-7; D is undetermined. V was pared by 0 bases and J by 5 bases, with 17 bases between. The CDR3 spans 16 residues. Germline CDR1 SEHNR, CDR2 FQNEAQ (reference sequence). The CDR3 sequence: CASSLALAGPTNEQYF. CDR3 bases: TGTGCCAGCAGCTTAGCGTTGGCAGGCCCTACCAACGAGCAGTACTTC.

This clonotype was seen at least ten times. The chain is built from TRBV5-6 and TRBJ2-3; D perhaps matches TRBD1 (6 bases). CDR1 SGHDT and CDR2 YYEEEE come from the germline V gene. CDR3 length: 15 residues. Between the trimmed V and J ends, which lost 0 bases and 5 bases, there was a span of 13 bases. Written as DNA, the CDR3 is TGTGCCAGCAGCTTGGACCCGCAGGGGAGAGATACGCAGTATTTT. Its translation: CASSLDPQGRDTQYF.